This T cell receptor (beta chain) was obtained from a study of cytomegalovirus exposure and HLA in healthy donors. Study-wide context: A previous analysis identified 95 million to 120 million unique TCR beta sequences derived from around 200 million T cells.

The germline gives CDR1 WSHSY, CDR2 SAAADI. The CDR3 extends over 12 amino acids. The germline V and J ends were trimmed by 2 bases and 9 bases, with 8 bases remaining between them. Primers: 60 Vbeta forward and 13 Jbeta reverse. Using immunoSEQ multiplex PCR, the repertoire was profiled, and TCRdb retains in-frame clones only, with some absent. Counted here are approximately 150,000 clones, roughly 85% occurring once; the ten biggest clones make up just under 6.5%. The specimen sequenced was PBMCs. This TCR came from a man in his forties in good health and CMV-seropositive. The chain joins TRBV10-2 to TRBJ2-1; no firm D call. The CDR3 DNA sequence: TGCGCCAGCAGTGAGGCAGGAATTGAGCAGTTCTTC. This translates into CASSEAGIEQFF.